These 25 T cell receptor beta chains were all obtained from the same sample, sequenced in a study of sequential checkpoint blockade in melanoma. The treatment was: randomized to nivolumab then ipilimumab (arm A) or the reverse (arm B). Repertoires were generated with immunoSEQ multiplex PCR, while TCRdb's copy carries only in-frame clones and drops some. Of over 5,000 clones in the sample, more than 25% are singletons; the top ten hold roughly 20%. Specimen: tumor tissue (inferred from file names), collected from a patient given nivolumab and ipilimumab in sequence. The receptors shown here come from a human donor with melanoma.

A few counts support this clone. The chain is built from TRBV9 and TRBJ1-5; D ambiguous. Germline loops: CDR1 SGDLS, CDR2 YYNGEE. V dropped 5 bases and J dropped 2 bases, with 23 bases sitting between them. The CDR3 covers 18 residues. CDR3 amino acids: CASSRDAGNGRGNQPQHF. As DNA, the CDR3 is TGTGCCAGCAGTAGGGATGCCGGGAATGGTCGGGGCAATCAGCCCCAGCATTTT.

This clone has just a few counts. The chain uses TRBV28 and TRBJ1-2; no definite D call. V was clipped by 5 bases and J by 1 base, with 8 bases between them. Germline V lookup: CDR1 MDHEN, CDR2 SYDVKM. This CDR3 has 13 residues. CDR3 residues: CASSQTINYGYTF. The CDR3 coding sequence is TGTGCCAGCAGTCAGACAATTAACTATGGCTACACCTTC.

The rearrangement joins TRBV6-8 to TRBJ2-2; 8 positions agree with TRBD1. Germline values: CDR1 MNHGY, CDR2 SAAAGT. Trimming cost V 5 bases and J 5 bases; bases outside gene matches: 4. The length of the CDR3 is 14 residues. CDR3 sequence reads: CASSKDRATGELFF. The CDR3 DNA follows: TGTGCCAGCAGTAAGGACAGGGCGACCGGGGAGCTGTTTTTT.

In its sample, this clone was seen many times. This sequence joins TRBV6-1 and TRBJ2-1; a possible D gene is TRBD2 (6 bases). The length of the CDR3 is 16 residues. V was trimmed by 1 base and J by 6 bases, leaving 16 bases between them. The germline V gene has CDR1 MNHNS and CDR2 SASEGT. The CDR3 loop reads CASSEVAGGVFNEQFF. The CDR3 DNA follows: TGTGCCAGCAGTGAAGTTGCAGGCGGGGTGTTCAATGAGCAGTTCTTC.

The V call is TRBV19, the J call TRBJ2-3; D is undetermined. V was shortened by 6 bases and J by 3 bases, with 13 bases between the two germline ends. CDR1 LNHDA and CDR2 SQIVND come from the germline V gene (reference sequence). The length of the CDR3 is 14 residues. The CDR3 region is CASSSLGWTDTQYF. As DNA, the CDR3 is TGTGCCAGTAGCAGTCTAGGCTGGACAGATACGCAGTATTTT.

This clone appeared a few times. The V call is TRBV18, the J call TRBJ1-1; D not certain. Germline V lookup: CDR1 KGHSH, CDR2 LQKENI. Trimming removed 0 bases from V and 10 bases from J, with 15 bases in between. The CDR3 is 14 amino acids. The CDR3 sequence is CASSPPTVVRVAFF. CDR3 DNA sequence: TGTGCCAGCTCACCACCGACGGTCGTACGGGTAGCTTTCTTT.

This clone has just a few counts. The chain employs TRBV9 and TRBJ1-4; unclear D gene. CDR1 and CDR2 from the germline V gene are SGDLS and YYNGEE. V shed 9 bases and J shed 7 bases, with 13 bases lying between them. The CDR3 contains 12 residues. This CDR3 reads CATSRVAEKLFF. As DNA, the CDR3 is TGTGCCACCTCTCGGGTTGCTGAAAAACTGTTTTTT.

J is TRBJ2-2 and V is TRBV11-3; TRBD2 aligns across 11 bases. In germline, CDR1 is SGHNT, CDR2 YENEEA. The CDR3 runs 16 residues. After removal of 7 bases from V and 6 bases from J, the junction contained 10 bases not matched to a gene. CDR3 DNA sequence: TGTGCCAGCACCGAATTAGCGGGAGGGCTCGCCGGGGAGCTGTTTTTT. It codes for CASTELAGGLAGELFF.

This clone is labeled as medium-sized. The genes are TRBV19 and TRBJ2-7, with D tentatively TRBD2 (6 bases). Trimming removed 7 bases at V and 0 bases at J, with 13 bases between. This CDR3 is built from 14 residues. CDR1 is LNHDA and CDR2 is SQIVND in the germline V gene (reference sequence). The CDR3 DNA sequence: TGTGCCAGTAAAAGGGACTGGAGCTCCTACGAGCAGTACTTC. Encoded protein: CASKRDWSSYEQYF.

This clone was observed a handful of times. The chain uses TRBV28 and TRBJ1-1, with D possibly TRBD1 on 5 matching bases. The CDR3 contains 14 residues. CDR1 and CDR2 from the germline V gene are MDHEN and SYDVKM. V was cut by 2 bases and J by 6 bases, with 13 bases left in between. CDR3 in amino acids: CASSLASGGSEAFF. Written as DNA, the CDR3 is TGTGCCAGCAGTTTAGCATCGGGGGGGTCTGAAGCTTTCTTT.

This clone was recorded a few times. The V gene is TRBV6-8, the J gene TRBJ2-1; D perhaps matches TRBD1 (7 bases). V lost 6 bases and J lost 4, with 13 bases in between. This CDR3 comprises 14 residues. Germline V gene lookup returns CDR1 MNHGY and CDR2 SAAAGT. CDR3 DNA: TGTGCCAGCAGCACCCAGGGGGGATACAATGAGCAGTTCTTC. Its translation is CASSTQGGYNEQFF.

This sequence joins TRBV5-1 and TRBJ2-4; D is perhaps TRBD1 or TRBD2 (9 bases each). The germline V gene encodes CDR1 SGHRS and CDR2 YFSETQ. The CDR3 totals 19 residues. Trimming left V 8 bases short and J 4 bases short, with 31 bases between. The CDR3 region has the DNA TGCGCCAGTCGGCCGGGGGACAGGGAGGCTAGCGGGACGAAAAACATTCAGTACTTC. Protein: CASRPGDREASGTKNIQYF.

This clone was recorded a few times. The chain uses TRBV7-5 and TRBJ2-2; the table's D call, TRBD2, has no DNA check behind it. TRBV7-5 is a pseudogene. The CDR3 sequence is 15 residues long. CDR3 amino acids: CASSPHGQEVGELFF. The CDR3 DNA follows: TGTGCCAGCAGCCCCCACGGGCAGGAGGTCGGGGAGCTGTTTTTT.

The chain carries TRBV29-1 and TRBJ2-1; the match to TRBD2 covers 9 bases. Germline V gene lookup returns CDR1 SQVTM and CDR2 ANQGSEA. The CDR3 runs to 14 residues. V lost 7 bases and J lost 3; bases outside the gene matches: 7. In DNA, the CDR3 is TGCAGCGGGAGCCCGACTAGCGGCTACAATGAGCAGTTCTTC. It yields the protein CSGSPTSGYNEQFF.

The chain carries TRBV29-1 and TRBJ1-2; perhaps TRBD1 as D (5 bases). Germline V CDR1 and CDR2: SQVTM, ANQGSEA. The V end lost 7 bases, the J end lost 2 bases, and 14 bases lay between the germline ends. The CDR3 is made up of 13 amino acids. CDR3 residues: CSAVTDTNYGYTF. The CDR3 DNA follows: TGCAGCGCTGTGACAGATACCAACTATGGCTACACCTTC.

This rearrangement joins TRBV18 to TRBJ2-6; either TRBD1 or TRBD2 may fit D (5 bases each). V was shortened by 2 bases and J by 2 bases, with 7 bases between the two germline ends. Germline CDR1 is KGHSH and CDR2 is LQKENI. This CDR3 contains 15 residues. The CDR3 coding sequence is TGTGCCAGCTCACCAGGGGGAGCTGGGGCCAACGTCCTGACTTTC. Residues: CASSPGGAGANVLTF.

The sample holds a few counts of this clone. The chain joins TRBV28 to TRBJ2-5; D not resolved. The CDR3 is 13 residues long. Trimming stripped 3 bases from V and 2 bases from J, with 7 bases between. CDR1 and CDR2 from the germline V gene are MDHEN and SYDVKM. This chain's CDR3 is CASSLSRQETQYF. CDR3 in DNA: TGTGCCAGCAGTTTGTCACGACAAGAGACCCAGTACTTC.

This clone appeared many times. The chain employs TRBV11-3 and TRBJ2-2; 8 nucleotides line up with TRBD1. Trimming took 3 bases from V and 4 from J; bases not matched to a gene: 13. Germline V gene data show CDR1 as SGHNT and CDR2 as YENEEA. CDR3 length: 18 amino acids. As DNA, the CDR3 is TGTGCCAGCAGCTTTCCAGGGGGCTCCCTTAACCCCACCGGGGAGCTGTTTTTT. It is translated as CASSFPGGSLNPTGELFF.

This clone was picked up a small number of times. V is TRBV11-3 and J is TRBJ1-4; no definite D call. This CDR3 comprises 15 residues. V was cut by 2 bases and J by 0 bases, with 7 bases left in between. Germline-derived CDR1 and CDR2 are SGHNT and YENEEA. The CDR3 is CASSLTETTNEKLFF. Here the CDR3 DNA reads TGTGCCAGCAGCTTAACAGAGACAACTAATGAAAAACTGTTTTTT. Variable domain in full (rest from reference TRBV11-3 and TRBJ1-4): EAGVVQSPRYKIIEKKQPVAFWCNPISGHNTLYWYLQNLGQGPELLIRYENEEAVDDSQLPKDRFSAERLKGVDSTLKIQPAELGDSAVYLCASSLTETTNEKLFFGSGTQLSVL.

This clone was counted only a few times. In DNA, the CDR3 is TGTGCCACCAGCAGTAGACAGGGTCTGAACACTGAAGCTTTCTTT. Protein product: CATSSRQGLNTEAFF. The chain couples TRBV15 to TRBJ1-1; 7 bases fit TRBD1. Germline CDR1 LNHNV, CDR2 YYDKDF (reference sequence). J lost 0 bases, V lost 3 bases, and 4 bases had no gene match. The CDR3 consists of 15 residues.

The chain employs TRBV6-8 and TRBJ2-7; 8 positions agree with TRBD2. V lost 6 bases, J lost 7 bases, and 8 bases stayed unmatched. The CDR3 runs 13 residues. From germline, CDR1 is MNHGY and CDR2 SAAAGT. The DNA of the CDR3 is TGTGCCAGCAGCGAGAGCGGGAGAAGTGAGCAGTACTTC. Encoded protein: CASSESGRSEQYF.

The chain links TRBV28 to TRBJ1-4, with D possibly being TRBD1 (5 bases). The CDR3 spans 14 residues. Germline values: CDR1 MDHEN, CDR2 SYDVKM. Trimming removed 5 bases at V and 7 bases at J, with 14 bases between. For the CDR3, the DNA is TGTGCCAGCAGTCGGTATGTCAGGGTTGAAAAACTGTTTTTT. As protein: CASSRYVRVEKLFF. The variable domain in full, with the rest retrieved from reference TRBV28 and TRBJ1-4, is DVKVTQSSRYLVKRTGEKVFLECVQDMDHENMFWYRQDPGLGLRLIYFSYDVKMKEKGDIPEGYSVSREKKERFSLILESASTNQTSMYLCASSRYVRVEKLFFGSGTQLSVL.

This chain joins TRBV6-8 and TRBJ1-2; no reliable D call. CDR1 and CDR2 (germline): MNHGY, SAAAGT. Trimming pared 7 bases from V and 0 bases from J, leaving 12 bases between. The length of the CDR3 is 14 residues. This chain's CDR3 is CASTMAATNYGYTF. The CDR3 nucleotides are TGTGCCAGCACGATGGCAGCAACTAACTATGGCTACACCTTC.

Only a few counts were recorded for this clone. The V gene is TRBV11-3, the J gene TRBJ2-5, with TRBD2 as a possible D gene (6 bases). Trimming left V 6 bases short and J 3 bases short, with 20 bases between. This CDR3 contains 16 residues. Germline V gene sequence: CDR1 SGHNT, CDR2 YENEEA. The CDR3 DNA sequence: TGTGCCAGCAGACTATTACCCGGGACTGCAAAAGAGACCCAGTACTTC. This gives the protein CASRLLPGTAKETQYF.

The chain carries TRBV29-1 and TRBJ2-1; D unresolved. The CDR3 contains 12 residues. V was cut by 7 bases and J by 1 base, with 8 bases left in between. Germline-derived CDR1 and CDR2 are SQVTM and ANQGSEA. CDR3: CSGARSYNEQFF. The CDR3 bases are TGCAGCGGGGCTAGGTCCTACAATGAGCAGTTCTTC.